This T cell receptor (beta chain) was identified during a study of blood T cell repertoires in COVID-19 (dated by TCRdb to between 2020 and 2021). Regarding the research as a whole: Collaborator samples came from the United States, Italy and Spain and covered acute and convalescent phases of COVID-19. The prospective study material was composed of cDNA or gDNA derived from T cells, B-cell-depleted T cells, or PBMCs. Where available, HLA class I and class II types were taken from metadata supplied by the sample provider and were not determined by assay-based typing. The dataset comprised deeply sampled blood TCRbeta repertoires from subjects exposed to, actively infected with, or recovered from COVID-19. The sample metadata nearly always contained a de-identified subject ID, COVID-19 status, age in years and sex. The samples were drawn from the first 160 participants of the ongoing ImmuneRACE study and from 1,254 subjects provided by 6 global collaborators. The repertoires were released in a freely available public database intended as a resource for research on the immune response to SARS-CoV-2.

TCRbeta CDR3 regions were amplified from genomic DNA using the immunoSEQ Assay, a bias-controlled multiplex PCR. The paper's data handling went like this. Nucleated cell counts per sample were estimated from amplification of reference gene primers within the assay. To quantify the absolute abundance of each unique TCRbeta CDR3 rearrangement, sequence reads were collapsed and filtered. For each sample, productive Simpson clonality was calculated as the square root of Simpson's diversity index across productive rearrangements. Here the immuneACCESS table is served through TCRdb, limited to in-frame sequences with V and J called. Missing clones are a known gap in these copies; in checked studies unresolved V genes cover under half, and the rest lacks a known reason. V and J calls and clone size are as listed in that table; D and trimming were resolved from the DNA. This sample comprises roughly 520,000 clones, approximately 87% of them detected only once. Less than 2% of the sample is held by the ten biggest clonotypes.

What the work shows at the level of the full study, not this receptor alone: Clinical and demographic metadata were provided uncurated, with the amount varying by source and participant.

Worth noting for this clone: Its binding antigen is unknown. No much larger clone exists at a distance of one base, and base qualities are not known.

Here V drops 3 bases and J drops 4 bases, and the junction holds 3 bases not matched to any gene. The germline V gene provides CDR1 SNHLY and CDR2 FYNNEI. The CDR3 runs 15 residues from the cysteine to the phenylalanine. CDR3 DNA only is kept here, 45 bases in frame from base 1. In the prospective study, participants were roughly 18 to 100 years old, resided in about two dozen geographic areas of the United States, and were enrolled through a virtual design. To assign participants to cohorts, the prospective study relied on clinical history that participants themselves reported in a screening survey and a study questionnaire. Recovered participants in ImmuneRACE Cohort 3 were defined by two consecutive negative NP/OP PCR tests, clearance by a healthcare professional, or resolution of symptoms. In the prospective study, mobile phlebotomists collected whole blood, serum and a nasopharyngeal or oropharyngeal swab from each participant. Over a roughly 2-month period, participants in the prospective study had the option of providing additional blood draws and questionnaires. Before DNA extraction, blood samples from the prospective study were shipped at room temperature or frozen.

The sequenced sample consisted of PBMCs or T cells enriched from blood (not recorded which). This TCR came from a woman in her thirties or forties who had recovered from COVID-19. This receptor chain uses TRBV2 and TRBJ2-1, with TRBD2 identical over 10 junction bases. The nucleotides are TGTGCCAGCAGTGAGAGGACTAGCGGATACAATGAGCAGTTCTTC. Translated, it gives CASSERTSGYNEQFF.